The 15 T cell receptor beta chains below were found in one sample sequenced in a study of molecular identifiers for immune sequencing clone quantification. TCRdb ran MiXCR on the PCR reads and lists one entry per CDR3 protein. The top ten hold just over 0.75% of the sample, which has about half a million distinct CDR3 sequences, roughly 25% seen once. Source material: naive CD8+ T cells from blood, with Jurkat cell RNA spiked in. The subset was: FACS-sorted CD8+CD4-CCR7+CD45RA+ naive T cells. The receptors come from a human donor in good health. Some libraries in this study had Jurkat cell RNA spiked in.

In this sample, this clonotype turned up many times. The V gene is TRBV29-1, the J gene TRBJ2-5; a possible D gene is TRBD1 (6 bases). The CDR3 consists of 13 residues. The germline CDR1 and CDR2 sequences are SQVTM and ANQGSEA. Trimming shortened V by 7 bases and J by 3 bases, and 15 bases separated the two germline ends. CDR3 nucleotide sequence: TGCAGCGCAGAAGCAGGGGCTGAAGAGACCCAGTACTTC. Its translation is CSAEAGAEETQYF.

As concerns this clonotype: A much more abundant neighbour one base away suggests this may be a read error. The V gene is TRBV29-1, the J gene TRBJ2-7; 7 bases match TRBD2. Germline-derived CDR1 and CDR2 are SQVTM and ANQGSEA. The CDR3 totals 13 residues. CDR3 residues: CSVVGPGGYEQCF. In DNA, the CDR3 is TGCAGCGTTGTAGGCCCCGGGGGGTACGAGCAGTGCTTC.

There are many counts of this clonotype. V usage is TRBV29-1 and J usage is TRBJ2-7; 9 bases fit TRBD2. The CDR3 has 12 residues. Trimming removed 4 bases from V and 6 bases from J; junction bases left unmatched: 4. Germline-derived CDR1 and CDR2 are SQVTM and ANQGSEA. In DNA, the CDR3 is TGCAGCGTTGTTGCGGGAGGGCCCGAGCAGTACTTC. It specifies CSVVAGGPEQYF.

The sample holds a few counts of this clonotype. The chain employs TRBV4-1 and TRBJ2-7; D is unclear. Between the trimmed V and J ends, which lost 2 bases and 1 base, there was a span of 6 bases. The CDR3 spans 13 residues. The V gene's germline CDR1 is MGHRA and CDR2 YSYEKL. Written as DNA, the CDR3 is TGCGCCAGCAGCCAATTAGAGTCCTACGAGCAGTACTTC. Protein product: CASSQLESYEQYF.

This clonotype was detected a few times. The chain has TRBV7-9 and TRBJ2-5; 11 positions agree with TRBD2. V lost 5 bases and J lost 3; bases outside the gene matches: 5. In germline, CDR1 is SEHNR, CDR2 FQNEAQ (reference sequence). This CDR3 has 15 residues. In DNA form, the CDR3 reads TGTGCCAGCAGCAGACTAGCGGGAATCGAAGAGACCCAGTACTTC. Translated, it gives CASSRLAGIEETQYF.

This clonotype was seen many times. The J gene is TRBJ2-1, the V gene TRBV7-9; tentatively, D is TRBD1 (5 bases). Germline loops: CDR1 SEHNR, CDR2 FQNEAQ (reference sequence). CDR3 size: 15 residues. Trimming shortened V by 0 bases and J by 7 bases, and 13 bases separated the two germline ends. The CDR3 protein is CASSLAGLGVNEQFF. The DNA of the CDR3 is TGTGCCAGCAGCTTAGCGGGGCTAGGTGTGAATGAGCAGTTCTTC.

The chain is built from TRBV10-3 and TRBJ1-5; 7 positions match TRBD1. CDR3 length equals 13 residues. CDR1 is ENHRY, CDR2 SYGVKD, per germline. Germline trimming cut 11 bases from V and 6 bases from J; bases unmatched to any gene: 10. The CDR3 DNA is TGTGCCGGCTCGGAGGGGGCGGGTCAGCCCCAGCATTTT. It specifies CAGSEGAGQPQHF.

This clonotype was seen more than once but under ten times. The chain couples TRBV20-1 to TRBJ1-5, with D possibly TRBD1 on 6 matching bases. CDR1 DFQATT and CDR2 SNEGSKA come from the germline V gene (reference sequence). The CDR3 loop spans 16 amino acids. V lost 6 bases to trimming and J lost 2 bases, with 20 bases between them. The CDR3 loop reads CSAPQGGSFGNQPQHF. In nucleotides, the CDR3 is TGCAGTGCACCTCAAGGGGGATCGTTCGGCAATCAGCCCCAGCATTTT.

A single count supports this clonotype. DNA of the CDR3: TGTGCCTGGGGAGAAGGGGACAGCACAGATACGCAGTATTTT. Residues: CAWGEGDSTDTQYF. The chain links TRBV30 to TRBJ2-3, with D perhaps TRBD1 or TRBD2 (5 bases each). Trimming removed 5 bases at V and 0 bases at J, with 12 bases between. Germline V gene lookup returns CDR1 GTSNPN and CDR2 SVGIG (reference sequence). The CDR3 length is 14 residues.

This chain connects TRBV7-9 to TRBJ2-7; no reliable D call. V lost 5 bases and J lost 7, with 12 bases in between. This CDR3 has 12 residues. Germline CDR1 is SEHNR and CDR2 is FQNEAQ (reference sequence). The CDR3 region is CASSTDHAEQYF. CDR3 DNA sequence: TGTGCCAGCAGCACAGACCATGCAGAGCAGTACTTC.

This clonotype was detected many times. The V gene is TRBV30, the J gene TRBJ1-2; no definite D call. The CDR3 contains 14 residues. Germline V gene sequence: CDR1 GTSNPN, CDR2 SVGIG (reference sequence). V gave up 0 bases and J gave up 8 bases, with 16 bases separating them. CDR3 nucleotides: TGTGCCTGGAGTGTACGGAGCGTAATCAGCGGCTACACCTTC. It codes for CAWSVRSVISGYTF.

This clonotype showed up just a few times. It may be a read error: a sequence one base away is much more abundant. The gene calls are TRBV4-3 and TRBJ2-3; weak D call: TRBD2 (5 bases). Germline values: CDR1 LGHNA, CDR2 YSLEER. V was cut by 4 bases and J by 7 bases, with 21 bases left in between. The CDR3 has 16 residues. In DNA form, the CDR3 reads TGCGCCAGCAGCCGCTTAGCACTGGGAGAAAAGAATACGCAGTATTTT. Translated: CASSRLALGEKNTQYF.

The chain employs TRBV5-5 and TRBJ2-7; 12 bases map to TRBD2. This CDR3 has 17 residues. With 4 bases clipped from V and 2 bases from J, the junction kept 10 bases outside the gene matches. Germline V gene sequence: CDR1 SGHKS, CDR2 YYEKEE (reference sequence). CDR3 sequence: CASSLRLAGAVPYEQYF. In DNA, the CDR3 is TGTGCCAGCAGCCTTCGACTAGCGGGAGCTGTACCCTACGAGCAGTACTTC.

This clonotype was recorded at least ten times. V gene TRBV5-1 combines with J gene TRBJ2-4, with unresolved D. CDR1 and CDR2 from the germline V gene are SGHRS and YFSETQ. This CDR3 is built from 14 residues. V shed 1 base and J shed 6 bases, with 11 bases lying between them. The chain's CDR3 is CASSLNDNLNIQYF. The CDR3 region has the DNA TGCGCCAGCAGCTTGAATGACAATTTAAACATTCAGTACTTC.

The table lists this clonotype with a few counts. The V call is TRBV19, the J call TRBJ2-7; D could derive from TRBD1 or TRBD2 (5 bases each). Trimming stripped 0 bases from V and 5 bases from J, with 11 bases between. Germline assignment: CDR1 LNHDA and CDR2 SQIVND (reference sequence). The CDR3 covers 14 residues. In nucleotides, the CDR3 is TGTGCCAGTAGTATAGATGGGACCATGGACGAGCAGTACTTC. Protein product: CASSIDGTMDEQYF.